These 16 T cell receptor beta chains share one sample of origin, sequenced in a study of blood T cell repertoires in COVID-19. The method was immunoSEQ multiplex PCR; TCRdb's version includes in-frame clones alone and lacks a portion of them. The table shows 200,000 to 250,000 clones, with 75% to 95% occurring only once. Sequences were obtained from PBMCs or T cells enriched from blood (not recorded which). All receptors derive from a woman between 18 and 29 years old who had recovered from COVID-19.

The gene calls are TRBV11-3 and TRBJ1-2; TRBD1 agrees at 7 bases. Germline V gives CDR1 SGHNT, CDR2 YENEEA. With V trimmed by 3 bases and J by 6 bases, 13 bases remained unmatched. The CDR3 is made up of 16 amino acids. CDR3 DNA sequence: TGTGCCAGCAGCTTCGGAGACAGGGTAACGATTAATGGCTACACCTTC. It codes for CASSFGDRVTINGYTF.

The genes are TRBV4-3 and TRBJ1-1, with D uncertain. Germline V CDR1 and CDR2: LGHNA, YSLEER. Trimming shortened V by 1 base and J by 4 bases, and 7 bases separated the two germline ends. This CDR3 region has 13 residues. CDR3 in amino acids: CASSQGRLTEAFF. CDR3 DNA: TGCGCCAGCAGCCAAGGCAGACTCACTGAAGCTTTCTTT.

This clone was seen just once. The chain employs TRBV19 and TRBJ1-3; 9 bases align to TRBD1. Germline values: CDR1 LNHDA, CDR2 SQIVND (reference sequence). This CDR3 contains 17 residues. After removal of 0 bases from V and 3 bases from J, the junction contained 6 bases not matched to a gene. CDR3 nucleotide sequence: TGTGCCAGTAGTATAGATAAGGGACAGGGAGGTGGAAACACCATATATTTT. Encoded protein: CASSIDKGQGGGNTIYF.

The chain recombines TRBV2 with TRBJ2-6; D is unclear. Germline V gene lookup returns CDR1 SNHLY and CDR2 FYNNEI. V dropped 11 bases and J dropped 2 bases, with 7 bases sitting between them. This CDR3 region has 12 residues. The CDR3 coding sequence is TGTGCCTCGCGAACTGGGGCCAACGTCCTGACTTTC. Translated, it gives CASRTGANVLTF.

The chain has TRBV28 and TRBJ1-1; a possible D gene is TRBD1 (6 bases). With 1 base removed from V and 1 base from J, the gap between germline ends came to 13 bases. This CDR3 region has 16 residues. Looked up from germline, CDR1 is MDHEN and CDR2 is SYDVKM. The CDR3: CASSLLAGAPNTEAFF. DNA of the CDR3: TGTGCCAGCAGTTTATTGGCAGGGGCACCGAACACTGAAGCTTTCTTT.

The rearrangement links TRBV19 to TRBJ2-5, with 9 bases that match TRBD1. Germline V gene data show CDR1 as LNHDA and CDR2 as SQIVND (reference sequence). The CDR3 loop spans 15 amino acids. Trimming took 6 bases from V and 4 from J; bases not matched to a gene: 9. The CDR3 protein is CASRPVQGAGETQYF. The CDR3 DNA reads TGTGCCAGTAGACCGGTACAGGGGGCGGGAGAGACCCAGTACTTC.

The chain couples TRBV5-5 to TRBJ2-1; 12 bases match TRBD2. The V gene's germline CDR1 is SGHKS and CDR2 YYEKEE (reference sequence). The ends lost 4 bases at V and 3 bases at J; junction bases unmatched: 8. The CDR3 sequence is 17 residues long. CDR3 coding DNA: TGTGCCAGCAGCCCAACTAGCGGGGGGATTTACTACAATGAGCAGTTCTTC. Its translation is CASSPTSGGIYYNEQFF.

The chain couples TRBV15 to TRBJ1-5; 8 nucleotides line up with TRBD1. Looked up from germline, CDR1 is LNHNV and CDR2 is YYDKDF (reference sequence). V shed 0 bases and J 5 bases; nucleotides not matched to a gene: 9. This CDR3 comprises 17 residues. The CDR3 coding sequence is TGTGCCACCAGCAGAGATTTAGGCAGGGGGCAGCATCAGCCCCAGCATTTT. Its translation: CATSRDLGRGQHQPQHF. Together with reference TRBV15 and TRBJ1-5, the CDR3 gives the full variable domain: DAMVIQNPRYQVTQFGKPVTLSCSQTLNHNVMYWYQQKSSQAPKLLFHYYDKDFNNEADTPDNFQSRRPNTSFCFLDIRSPGLGDTAMYLCATSRDLGRGQHQPQHFGDGTRLSIL.

V and J are TRBV6-4 and TRBJ1-1; no reliable D call. Trimming took off 0 bases at V and 2 bases at J, with 4 bases between the two ends. Germline V lookup: CDR1 MRHNA, CDR2 SNTAGT. The CDR3 spans 13 residues. CDR3 protein: CASSDSQNTEAFF. The CDR3 DNA reads as TGTGCCAGCAGTGACTCACAAAACACTGAAGCTTTCTTT.

The V gene is TRBV18, the J gene TRBJ1-1; no reliable D call. The V and J ends lost 3 bases and 1 base respectively, with 15 bases between them. The CDR3 spans 16 residues. Germline V gene data show CDR1 as KGHSH and CDR2 as LQKENI. The CDR3 nucleotides read TGTGCCAGCTCACCCCCGGCCCACCCAGGGAACACTGAAGCTTTCTTT. Translated, it gives CASSPPAHPGNTEAFF.

The gene calls are TRBV28 and TRBJ1-1; D remains unclear. Trimming removed 5 bases at V and 0 bases at J, with 7 bases between. This CDR3 contains 13 residues. In germline, CDR1 is MDHEN, CDR2 SYDVKM. CDR3 region: CASSVGVNTEAFF. In DNA form, the CDR3 reads TGTGCCAGCAGTGTCGGGGTGAACACTGAAGCTTTCTTT.

This chain uses TRBV27 with TRBJ1-2; D unresolved. CDR3 length: 12 residues. CDR1 is MNHEY, CDR2 SMNVEV, per germline (reference sequence). The V end was cut by 4 bases, the J end by 6 bases, with 9 bases between. In DNA form, the CDR3 reads TGTGCCAGCAGTTCGGGGTTTGATGGCTACACCTTC. Its protein product is CASSSGFDGYTF.

V and J are TRBV18 and TRBJ1-3; TRBD1 matches at 9 bases. V lost 3 bases, J lost 8 bases, and 8 bases stayed unmatched. Germline V gives CDR1 KGHSH, CDR2 LQKENI. The CDR3 loop spans 15 amino acids. The CDR3 loop reads CASSPGTGYRDTIYF. CDR3 sequence (DNA): TGTGCCAGCTCACCCGGGACAGGGTATCGAGACACCATATATTTT.

V gene TRBV5-5 combines with J gene TRBJ1-1; tentatively, D is TRBD1 (5 bases). Per the germline V gene, CDR1 is SGHKS and CDR2 is YYEKEE (reference sequence). The CDR3 is 16 amino acids. V lost 2 bases to trimming and J lost 6 bases, with 20 bases between them. CDR3 sequence: CASSFVVSVSGAEAFF. The CDR3 DNA follows: TGTGCCAGCAGCTTCGTCGTATCGGTTTCGGGGGCTGAAGCTTTCTTT. The full variable domain, its missing parts supplied by reference TRBV5-5 and TRBJ1-1, is DAGVTQSPTHLIKTRGQQVTLRCSPISGHKSVSWYQQVLGQGPQFIFQYYEKEERGRGNFPDRFSARQFPNYSSELNVNALLLGDSALYLCASSFVVSVSGAEAFFGQGTRLTVV.

A single count supports this clone. The chain couples TRBV12-3 or TRBV12-4 to TRBJ1-2, with D unclear. The CDR3 consists of 11 residues. The V end lost 5 bases, the J end lost 6 bases, and 7 bases lay between the germline ends. DNA of the CDR3: TGTGCCAGCAGTGTGGGAGATGGCTACACCTTC. The encoded protein is CASSVGDGYTF.

The chain carries TRBV19 and TRBJ2-7, with 8 nucleotides matching TRBD1. CDR3 length: 15 residues. V shed 5 bases, J shed 1 base, and the junction held 7 bases outside the gene matches. Germline CDR1 LNHDA, CDR2 SQIVND (reference sequence). CDR3 protein: CASSWADRDSYEQYF. The CDR3 DNA reads as TGTGCCAGTAGTTGGGCGGACAGGGATTCCTACGAGCAGTACTTC.